The T cell receptor beta chain described here comes from a study of cytomegalovirus exposure and HLA in healthy donors. Broader study findings: TCR association rates varied by HLA locus in a later analysis, with DRB1 highest and HLA-C lowest.

The primer mix had 60 Vbeta and 13 Jbeta primers. Sequenced by immunoSEQ multiplex PCR; TCRdb stores in-frame clones only, minus some. The table lists 95,000 to 150,000 clones, roughly 80% of them singletons, with around 4.2% in the top ten. The germline CDR1 and CDR2 sequences are MNHEY and SVGAGI. Trimming stripped 6 bases from V and 9 bases from J, with 24 bases between. The CDR3 has 15 residues. On this clone itself: What it binds is not known.

This TCR was recovered from a woman aged 40 to 49 in good health and CMV-seronegative. Sequencing input: PBMCs. This chain connects TRBV6-5 to TRBJ2-7; perhaps TRBD1 as D (5 bases). CDR3 coding DNA: TGTGCCAGCAGCTCTGAACAGGCCCCAGGGTCGCGGCAGTACTTC. Translating gives CASSSEQAPGSRQYF.